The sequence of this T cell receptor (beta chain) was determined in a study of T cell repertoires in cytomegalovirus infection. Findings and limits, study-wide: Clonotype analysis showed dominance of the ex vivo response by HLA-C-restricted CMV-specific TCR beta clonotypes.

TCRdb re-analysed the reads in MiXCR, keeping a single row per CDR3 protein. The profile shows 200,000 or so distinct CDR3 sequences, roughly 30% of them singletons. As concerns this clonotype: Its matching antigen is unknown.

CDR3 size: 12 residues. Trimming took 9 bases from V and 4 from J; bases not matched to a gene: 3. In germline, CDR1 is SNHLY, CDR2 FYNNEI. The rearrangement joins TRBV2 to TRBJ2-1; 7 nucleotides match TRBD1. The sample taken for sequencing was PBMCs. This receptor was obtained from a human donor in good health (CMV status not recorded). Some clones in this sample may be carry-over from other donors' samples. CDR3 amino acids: CASKGAYNEQFF. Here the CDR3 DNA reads TGTGCCAGTAAGGGGGCTTACAATGAGCAGTTCTTC.